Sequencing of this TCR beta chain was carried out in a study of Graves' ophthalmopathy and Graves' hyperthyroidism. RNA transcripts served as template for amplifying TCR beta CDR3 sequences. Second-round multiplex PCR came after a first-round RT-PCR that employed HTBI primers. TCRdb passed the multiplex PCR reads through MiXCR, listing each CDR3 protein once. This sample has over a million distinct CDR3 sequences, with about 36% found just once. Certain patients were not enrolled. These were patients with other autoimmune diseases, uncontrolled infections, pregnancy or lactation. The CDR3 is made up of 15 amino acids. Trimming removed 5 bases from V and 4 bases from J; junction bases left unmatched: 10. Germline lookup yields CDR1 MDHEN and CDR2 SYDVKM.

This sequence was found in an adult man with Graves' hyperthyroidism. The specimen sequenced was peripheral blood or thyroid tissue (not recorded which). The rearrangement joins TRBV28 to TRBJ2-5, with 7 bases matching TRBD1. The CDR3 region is CASSPPARGSETQYF. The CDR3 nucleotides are TGTGCCAGCAGTCCCCCGGCCAGGGGGTCAGAGACCCAGTACTTC.